This T cell receptor beta chain is drawn from a study of Ad26.COV2.S vaccination and SARS-CoV-2 variants. Whole-study findings and limits: Greater spike-specific TCR breadth was seen in vaccine recipients than in placebo recipients. Placebo recipients and vaccine recipients were similar in non-spike TCR breadth.

The CDR3 length is 17 residues. Germline CDR1 is SGHRS and CDR2 is YFSETQ. V was pared by 1 base and J by 0 bases, with 4 bases of the junction left unmatched. Treatment reported: about 20 received Ad26.COV2.S at low or high dose, single or two shots; roughly five received placebo; per-sample allocation not given. Collection of the samples took place on day 63 after the first injection of vaccine or placebo. Sequenced by immunoSEQ multiplex PCR; TCRdb stores in-frame clones only, minus some. The table has some 240,000 clones, 70% to 90% seen once. In regard to this clone: The antigen is not known.

The chain joins TRBV5-1 to TRBJ2-3; 11 bases align to TRBD2. The sequencing used peripheral blood, collected in a trial of Ad26.COV2.S vaccine versus placebo. This sequence originates from a person between 18 and 65 years old who received the Ad26.COV2.S COVID-19 vaccine or a placebo. CDR3 loop: CASSLLAGGASTDTQYF. The DNA of the CDR3 is TGCGCCAGCAGCTTGTTAGCGGGGGGGGCGAGCACAGATACGCAGTATTTT.